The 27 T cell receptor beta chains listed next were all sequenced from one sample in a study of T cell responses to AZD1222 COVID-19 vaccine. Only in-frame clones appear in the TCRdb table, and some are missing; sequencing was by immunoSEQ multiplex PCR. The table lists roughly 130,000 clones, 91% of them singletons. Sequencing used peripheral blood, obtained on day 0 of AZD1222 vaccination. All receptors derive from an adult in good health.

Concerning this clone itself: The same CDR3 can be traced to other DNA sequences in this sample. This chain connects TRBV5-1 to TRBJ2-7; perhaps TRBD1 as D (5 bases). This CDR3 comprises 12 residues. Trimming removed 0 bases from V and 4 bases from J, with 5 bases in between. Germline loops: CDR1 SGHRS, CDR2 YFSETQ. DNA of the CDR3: TGCGCCAGCAGCTTGGAGGGGTACGAGCAGTACTTC. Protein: CASSLEGYEQYF.

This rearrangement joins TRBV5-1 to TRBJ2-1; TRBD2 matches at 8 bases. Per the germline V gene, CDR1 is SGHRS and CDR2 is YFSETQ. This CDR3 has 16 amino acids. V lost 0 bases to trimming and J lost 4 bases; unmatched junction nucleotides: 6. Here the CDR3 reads CASSLETSAKYNEQFF. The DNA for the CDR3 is TGCGCCAGCAGCTTGGAGACTAGCGCAAAGTACAATGAGCAGTTCTTC. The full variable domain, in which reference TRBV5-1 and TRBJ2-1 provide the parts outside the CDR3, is KAGVTQTPRYLIKTRGQQVTLSCSPISGHRSVSWYQQTPGQGLQFLFEYFSETQRNKGNFPGRFSGRQFSNSRSEMNVSTLELGDSALYLCASSLETSAKYNEQFFGPGTRLTVL.

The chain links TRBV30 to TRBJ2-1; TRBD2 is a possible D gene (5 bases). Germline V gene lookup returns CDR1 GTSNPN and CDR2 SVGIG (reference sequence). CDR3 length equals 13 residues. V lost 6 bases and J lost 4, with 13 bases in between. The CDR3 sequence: CACELESYNEQFF. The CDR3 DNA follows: TGTGCCTGCGAACTAGAATCATACAATGAGCAGTTCTTC.

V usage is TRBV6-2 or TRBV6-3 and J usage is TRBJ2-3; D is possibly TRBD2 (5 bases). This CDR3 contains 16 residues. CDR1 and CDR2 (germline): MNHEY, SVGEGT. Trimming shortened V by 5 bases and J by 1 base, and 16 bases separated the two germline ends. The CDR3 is CASSHPGFGGTDTQYF. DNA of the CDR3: TGTGCCAGCAGTCATCCGGGGTTCGGAGGCACAGATACGCAGTATTTT.

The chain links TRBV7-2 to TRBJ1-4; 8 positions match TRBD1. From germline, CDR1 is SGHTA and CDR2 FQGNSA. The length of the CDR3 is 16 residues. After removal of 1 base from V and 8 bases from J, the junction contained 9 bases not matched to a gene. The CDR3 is CASSLVGGTGLEKLFF. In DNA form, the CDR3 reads TGTGCCAGCAGCTTAGTTGGAGGGACAGGTCTCGAAAAACTGTTTTTT. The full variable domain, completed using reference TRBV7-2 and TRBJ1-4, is GAGVSQSPSNKVTEKGKDVELRCDPISGHTALYWYRQSLGQGLEFLIYFQGNSAPDKSGLPSDRFSAERTGGSVSTLTIQRTQQEDSAVYLCASSLVGGTGLEKLFFGSGTQLSVL.

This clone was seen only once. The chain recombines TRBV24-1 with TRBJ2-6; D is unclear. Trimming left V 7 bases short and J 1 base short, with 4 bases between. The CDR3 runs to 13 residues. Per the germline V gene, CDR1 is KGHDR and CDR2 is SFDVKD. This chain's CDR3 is CATSLSGANVLTF. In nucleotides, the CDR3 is TGTGCCACCAGCCTGTCTGGGGCCAACGTCCTGACTTTC.

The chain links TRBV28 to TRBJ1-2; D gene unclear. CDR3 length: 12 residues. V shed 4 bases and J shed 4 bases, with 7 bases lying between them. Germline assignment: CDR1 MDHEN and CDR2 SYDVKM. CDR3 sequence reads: CASSSRPYGYTF. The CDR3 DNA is TGTGCCAGCAGTTCGCGCCCCTATGGCTACACCTTC.

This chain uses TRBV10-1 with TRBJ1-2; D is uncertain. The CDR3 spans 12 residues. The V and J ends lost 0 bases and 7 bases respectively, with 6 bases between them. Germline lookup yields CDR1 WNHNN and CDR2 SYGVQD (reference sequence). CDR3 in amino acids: CASSESHSGYTF. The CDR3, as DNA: TGCGCCAGCAGTGAGTCCCATTCTGGCTACACCTTC.

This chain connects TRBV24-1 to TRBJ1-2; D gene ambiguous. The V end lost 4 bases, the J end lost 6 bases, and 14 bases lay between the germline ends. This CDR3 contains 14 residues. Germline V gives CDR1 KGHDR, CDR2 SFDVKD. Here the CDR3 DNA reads TGTGCCACCAGTGAGGCCAGCCAGTCGGATGGCTACACCTTC. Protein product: CATSEASQSDGYTF.

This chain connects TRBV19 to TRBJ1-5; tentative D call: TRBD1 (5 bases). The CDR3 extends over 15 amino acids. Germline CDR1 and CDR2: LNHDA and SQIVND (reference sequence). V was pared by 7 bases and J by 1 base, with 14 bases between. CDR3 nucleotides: TGTGCCAGTACCATCGGGGCCGGGAGCAATCAGCCCCAGCATTTT. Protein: CASTIGAGSNQPQHF.

The CDR3 sequence is CASSLMLSGEAFF. CDR3 sequence (DNA): TGTGCCAGCAGTTTGATGCTGTCAGGTGAAGCTTTCTTT. This chain joins TRBV12-3 or TRBV12-4 and TRBJ1-1; D unresolved. Trimming stripped 3 bases from V and 7 bases from J, with 12 bases between. The CDR3 spans 13 residues.

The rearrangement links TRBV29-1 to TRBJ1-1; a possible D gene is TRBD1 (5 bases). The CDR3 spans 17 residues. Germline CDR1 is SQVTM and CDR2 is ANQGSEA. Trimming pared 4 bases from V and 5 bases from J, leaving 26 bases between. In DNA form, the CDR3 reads TGCAGCGTTGCTACCTACCGGGACGGATTCTATACTACTGAAGCTTTCTTT. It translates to CSVATYRDGFYTTEAFF.

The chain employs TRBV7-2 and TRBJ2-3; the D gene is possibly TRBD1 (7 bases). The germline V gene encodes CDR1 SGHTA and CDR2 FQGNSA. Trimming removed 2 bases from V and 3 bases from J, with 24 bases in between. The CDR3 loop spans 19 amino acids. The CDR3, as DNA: TGTGCCAGCAGCTTATGGGGCAGGGGGGCATCGGGAGAGACAGATACGCAGTATTTT. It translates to CASSLWGRGASGETDTQYF.

CDR3 region: CAFQGGTGSNEQYF. The CDR3 DNA sequence: TGTGCCTTCCAGGGCGGGACAGGGTCAAATGAGCAGTACTTC. The chain recombines TRBV2 with TRBJ2-7; 9 bases agree with TRBD1. This CDR3 has 14 amino acids. After removal of 11 bases from V and 7 bases from J, the junction contained 15 bases not matched to a gene. The V gene's germline CDR1 is SNHLY and CDR2 FYNNEI.

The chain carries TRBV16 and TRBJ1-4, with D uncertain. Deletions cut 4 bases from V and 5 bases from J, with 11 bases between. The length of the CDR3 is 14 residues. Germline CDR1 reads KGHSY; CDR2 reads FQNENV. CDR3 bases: TGTGCCAGCAGCCCACAGAGTGGAAATGAAAAACTGTTTTTT. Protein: CASSPQSGNEKLFF.

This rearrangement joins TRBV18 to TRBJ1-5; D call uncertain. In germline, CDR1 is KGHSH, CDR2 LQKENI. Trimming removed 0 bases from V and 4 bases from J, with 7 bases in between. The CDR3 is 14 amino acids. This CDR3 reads CASSPPERNQPQHF. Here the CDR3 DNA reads TGTGCCAGCTCACCACCGGAACGAAATCAGCCCCAGCATTTT.

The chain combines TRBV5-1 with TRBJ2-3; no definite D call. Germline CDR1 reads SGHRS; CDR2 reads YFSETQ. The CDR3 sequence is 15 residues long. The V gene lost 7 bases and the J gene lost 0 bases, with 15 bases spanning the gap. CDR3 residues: CASSDPRTSTDTQYF. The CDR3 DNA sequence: TGCGCCAGCTCCGACCCCCGTACTAGCACAGATACGCAGTATTTT.

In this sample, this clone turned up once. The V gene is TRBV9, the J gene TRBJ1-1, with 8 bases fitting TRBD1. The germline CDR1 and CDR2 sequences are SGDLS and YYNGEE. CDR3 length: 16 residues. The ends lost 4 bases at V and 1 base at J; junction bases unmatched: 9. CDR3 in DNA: TGTGCCAGCAGCCCGAAGACAGGGGAGGGGAACACTGAAGCTTTCTTT. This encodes CASSPKTGEGNTEAFF.

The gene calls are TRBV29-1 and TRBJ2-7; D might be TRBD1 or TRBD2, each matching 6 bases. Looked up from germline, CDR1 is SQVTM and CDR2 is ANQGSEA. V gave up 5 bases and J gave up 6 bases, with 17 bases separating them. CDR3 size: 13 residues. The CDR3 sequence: CSVCRGLGSEQYF. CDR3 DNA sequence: TGCAGCGTTTGTCGGGGGCTTGGGTCCGAGCAGTACTTC.

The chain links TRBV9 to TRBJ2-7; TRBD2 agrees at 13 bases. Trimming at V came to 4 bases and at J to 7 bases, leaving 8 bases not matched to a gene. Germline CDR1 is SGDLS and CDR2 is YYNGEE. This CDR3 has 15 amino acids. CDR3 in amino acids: CASSRGTSGMYEQYF. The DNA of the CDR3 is TGTGCCAGCAGCCGGGGGACTAGCGGGATGTATGAGCAGTACTTC.

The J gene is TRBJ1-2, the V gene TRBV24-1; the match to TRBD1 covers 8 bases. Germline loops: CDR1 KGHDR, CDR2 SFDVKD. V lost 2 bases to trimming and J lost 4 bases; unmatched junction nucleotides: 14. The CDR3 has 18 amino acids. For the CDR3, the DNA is TGTGCCACCAGTGATTCCACGTTCCGGGACAGGTCCTCCTATGGCTACACCTTC. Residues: CATSDSTFRDRSSYGYTF.

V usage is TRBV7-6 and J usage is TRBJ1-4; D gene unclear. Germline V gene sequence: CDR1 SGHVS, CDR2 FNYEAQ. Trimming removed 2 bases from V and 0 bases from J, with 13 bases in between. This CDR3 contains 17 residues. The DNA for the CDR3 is TGTGCCAGCAGCTTACCACCTGACGGTGCAACTAATGAAAAACTGTTTTTT. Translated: CASSLPPDGATNEKLFF.

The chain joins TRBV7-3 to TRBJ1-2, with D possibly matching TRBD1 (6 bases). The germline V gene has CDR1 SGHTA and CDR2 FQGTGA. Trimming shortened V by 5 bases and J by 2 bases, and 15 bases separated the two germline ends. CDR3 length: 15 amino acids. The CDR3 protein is CASSSAGGLNYGYTF. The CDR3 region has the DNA TGTGCCAGCAGCAGCGCCGGGGGCCTAAACTATGGCTACACCTTC. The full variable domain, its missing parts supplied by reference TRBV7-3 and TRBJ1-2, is GAGVSQTPSNKVTEKGKYVELRCDPISGHTALYWYRQSLGQGPEFLIYFQGTGAADDSGLPNDRFFAVRPEGSVSTLKIQRTERGDSAVYLCASSSAGGLNYGYTFGSGTRLTVV.

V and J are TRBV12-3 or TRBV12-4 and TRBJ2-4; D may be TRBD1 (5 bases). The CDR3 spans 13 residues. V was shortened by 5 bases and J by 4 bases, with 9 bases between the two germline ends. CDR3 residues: CASSGQGKNIQYF. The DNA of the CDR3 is TGTGCCAGCAGTGGCCAGGGTAAAAACATTCAGTACTTC.

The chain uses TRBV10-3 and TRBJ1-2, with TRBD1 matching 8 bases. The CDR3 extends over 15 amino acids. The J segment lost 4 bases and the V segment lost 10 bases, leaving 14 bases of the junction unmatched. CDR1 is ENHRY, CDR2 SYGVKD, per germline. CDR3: CATTAQGAQGYGYTF. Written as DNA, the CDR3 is TGTGCCACGACCGCCCAGGGGGCGCAGGGCTATGGCTACACCTTC.

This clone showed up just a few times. CDR3 in amino acids: CASSVQADTQYF. The CDR3 DNA reads TGTGCCAGCAGCGTCCAGGCAGATACGCAGTATTTT. V is TRBV9 and J is TRBJ2-3; D is uncertain. In germline, CDR1 is SGDLS, CDR2 YYNGEE. CDR3 length equals 12 residues. Trimming took off 2 bases at V and 4 bases at J, with 5 bases between the two ends.

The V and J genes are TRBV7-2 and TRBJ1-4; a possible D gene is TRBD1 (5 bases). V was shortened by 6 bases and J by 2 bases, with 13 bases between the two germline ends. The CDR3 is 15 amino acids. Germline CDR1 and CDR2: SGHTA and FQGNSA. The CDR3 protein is CASSFNPGTNEKLFF. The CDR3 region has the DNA TGTGCCAGCAGTTTCAACCCAGGGACTAATGAAAAACTGTTTTTT.